A selection of T cell receptor beta chains follows, all from one sample in a study of untreated major depressive disorder. The repertoire was sequenced with immunoSEQ multiplex PCR; TCRdb's copy has only in-frame clones and lacks some. Altogether just over 20,000 clones are present, about 93% being singletons, with the ten largest covering 0.25% to 0.35%. The sample taken for sequencing was CD4+ T cells from PBMCs. The receptors stem from a man younger than 45 in good health. The CDR3 runs from the conserved cysteine through the conserved F or W. The D gene is left open where the match is weak. A clone size is listed for some rows: how often the clone was seen (once, few, many), or a class if it is expanded.

d_gene	v_gene	abundance	j_gene	CDR3nt	CDR3aa
-	TRBV4-1	-	TRBJ2-3	TGCGCCAGCAGCCTCCACAGGGCCAGTGGCACAGATACGCAGTATTTT	CASSLHRASGTDTQYF
-	TRBV7-9	-	TRBJ2-3	TGTGCCAGCAGCTTATACCTGGCGGGCACAGATACGCAGTATTTT	CASSLYLAGTDTQYF
-	TRBV6-5	-	TRBJ1-5	TGTGCCAGCAGTTACTCTGGACAGCACAATCAGCCCCAGCATTTT	CASSYSGQHNQPQHF
TRBD1	TRBV7-2	-	TRBJ2-7	TGTGCCAGCAGCTTTACTTTGGGACAGGGGGCCTACGAGCAGTACTTC	CASSFTLGQGAYEQYF
TRBD2	TRBV5-6	-	TRBJ2-7	TGTGCCAGCAGCTTAGAGGGACTAGCGTTTGACTACGAGCAGTACTTC	CASSLEGLAFDYEQYF
-	TRBV9	-	TRBJ2-1	TGTGCCAGCAGCCCTCGCGGAGGAGGGTTCTACAATGAGCAGTTCTTC	CASSPRGGGFYNEQFF
-	TRBV10-3	-	TRBJ2-5	TGTGCCATCAGGGGCGAGAAGACCCAGTACTTC	CAIRGEKTQYF
-	TRBV27	-	TRBJ1-5	TGTGCCAGCAGTCAGGGACGCGGTCAGCCCCAGCATTTT	CASSQGRGQPQHF
-	TRBV7-2	-	TRBJ1-2	TGTGCCAGCAGACCCGGGGGGGGCAGACGTTATGGCTACACCTTC	CASRPGGGRRYGYTF
-	TRBV15	-	TRBJ1-1	TGTGCCACCAGCAGAGATCGGGGGAACACTGAAGCTTTCTTT	CATSRDRGNTEAFF
TRBD1	TRBV5-1	-	TRBJ1-5	TGCGCCAGCAGCTTTCGACAGGGTGAACAGCCCCAGCATTTT	CASSFRQGEQPQHF
-	TRBV29-1	-	TRBJ2-1	TGCAGCGGGACTGACAGCTCCTACAATGAGCAGTTCTTC	CSGTDSSYNEQFF
-	TRBV6-5	once	TRBJ2-7	TGTGCCAGCAGCCCCCCCGGGACCATGTTCTACGAGCAGTACTTC	CASSPPGTMFYEQYF
TRBD2	TRBV4-2	once	TRBJ2-2	TGTGCCAGCAACCCGCTAGCGGGAGGGCGGGGGGAGCTGTTTTTT	CASNPLAGGRGELFF
TRBD2	TRBV2	-	TRBJ2-1	TGTGCCAGCAGGCTCTTACCCCCGAGCGGGGCCTACAATGAGCAGTTCTTC	CASRLLPPSGAYNEQFF
-	TRBV2	-	TRBJ2-6	TGTGCCAGCACCTCTAGAATACGCTCTGGGGCCAACGTCCTGACTTTC	CASTSRIRSGANVLTF
-	TRBV19	-	TRBJ2-7	TGTGCCAGTAGTATAGATAGCCAGGCCAACTACGAGCAGTACTTC	CASSIDSQANYEQYF
-	TRBV27	-	TRBJ1-1	TGTGCCAGCAGTTTAACGGGGAACACTGAAGCTTTCTTT	CASSLTGNTEAFF
-	TRBV10-3	few	TRBJ2-7	TGTGCCATCAGCCTCGGGAGTTGGAACGAGCAGTACTTC	CAISLGSWNEQYF
-	TRBV6-1	once	TRBJ1-5	TGTGCCAGCAGTGAAGCGGAAAGAGGCAATCAGCCCCAGCATTTT	CASSEAERGNQPQHF
-	TRBV28	-	TRBJ2-5	TGTGCCAGCAGTTCAGGGAGGAGGGAGACCCAGTACTTC	CASSSGRRETQYF
-	TRBV5-6	-	TRBJ2-2	TGTGCCAGCAGCTTGGTGGGGGGCCGCACCGGGGAGCTGTTTTTT	CASSLVGGRTGELFF
-	TRBV15	-	TRBJ1-3	TGTGCCACCAGCAGAGATATGCTGGAAGGAAACACCATATATTTT	CATSRDMLEGNTIYF
-	TRBV7-3	once	TRBJ2-5	TGTGCCAGCAGCGTTGCAGGAGGGTACCAAGAGACCCAGTACTTC	CASSVAGGYQETQYF
-	TRBV27	-	TRBJ1-5	TGTGCCAGCAGTTTATTCGGCGGGGATCAGCCCCAGCATTTT	CASSLFGGDQPQHF
-	TRBV7-2	-	TRBJ1-2	TGTGCCAGCGGCCTTAACTATGGCTACACCTTC	CASGLNYGYTF
-	TRBV5-4	once	TRBJ1-2	TGTGCCAGCAGCTTGGAGGGACCTTATGGCTACACCTTC	CASSLEGPYGYTF
-	TRBV30	-	TRBJ1-1	TGTGCCTTTGACAGAATGAACACTGAAGCTTTCTTT	CAFDRMNTEAFF
-	TRBV2	-	TRBJ2-7	TGTGCCAGCAGTGCCCCCCAGGGGTCGGCCCGCGAGCAGTACTTC	CASSAPQGSAREQYF
TRBD2	TRBV5-1	once	TRBJ2-5	TGCGCCAGCAGCGTGGGACTAGCGTTACAAGAGACCCAGTACTTC	CASSVGLALQETQYF
-	TRBV5-4	-	TRBJ2-2	TGTGCCAGCAGCCCCTGGGCGCGGGACACCGGGGAGCTGTTTTTT	CASSPWARDTGELFF
-	TRBV27	once	TRBJ1-2	TGTGCCAGCAGTCTAGGACGGACTTATGGCTACACCTTC	CASSLGRTYGYTF